The clone carrying this T cell receptor (beta chain) appeared a single time. The data are from a study of T cell repertoires in ileal Crohn's disease. The germline V and J ends were trimmed by 3 bases and 5 bases, with 16 bases remaining between them. From germline, CDR1 is SEHNR and CDR2 FQNEAQ (reference sequence). The CDR3 is 15 amino acids. This sample's time point: neoterminal ileum biopsy at postoperative endoscopy, about 6 months after surgery. Sequencing used immunoSEQ multiplex PCR; TCRdb keeps in-frame clones, though not all of them. Of about 62,000 clones detected, approximately 88% appear once; the ten largest clones hold about 2%.

The sequenced material came from ileal tissue. The rearrangement joins TRBV7-9 to TRBJ1-2; the D gene is possibly TRBD1 (6 bases). The source of this sequence is an adult with Crohn's disease. The CDR3 DNA reads as TGTGCCAGCAGCTTCGGGGGGGCGAAAGGGTATGGCTACACCTTC. Translated, it gives CASSFGGAKGYGYTF.